The source of this TCR beta chain is a study of CD8 T cells in Susac syndrome. This clonotype has only a few counts. It was negative isolation that provided the CD8+ and CD4+ T cells, whereas TEMRA cells were enriched by FACS. Per the germline V gene, CDR1 is SGDLS and CDR2 is YYNGEE. V was cut by 2 bases and J by 4 bases, with 15 bases left in between. The CDR3 is 15 residues long. Reverse transcription of about 0.5 to 1 ug RNA used random hexamers. Across 54 Vbeta and 13 Jbeta, TCR beta CDR3 was amplified with immunoSEQ multiplex PCR. MiXCR, run by TCRdb on the immunoSEQ multiplex PCR reads, gives a single entry per CDR3 protein. Here the sample spans 150,000 or so distinct CDR3 sequences, just under 95% being singletons.

This sequence originates from a human donor with multiple sclerosis. Sequencing was carried out using CD8+ T cells from PBMCs. This chain uses TRBV9 with TRBJ1-1; D unclear. The CDR3 region is CASSVGGSRGTEAFF. CDR3 nucleotide sequence: TGTGCCAGCAGCGTCGGAGGGAGCCGAGGCACTGAAGCTTTCTTT.